This TCR beta chain is from a study of blood T cell repertoires in COVID-19 (dated by TCRdb to 2019 to 2021). About the study as a whole: Collaborator samples came from the United States, Italy and Spain and covered acute and convalescent phases of COVID-19. The prospective study material was composed of cDNA or gDNA derived from T cells, B-cell-depleted T cells, or PBMCs. Deeply sampled blood TCRbeta repertoires from subjects exposed to, actively infected with, or recovered from COVID-19 were included in the dataset. A freely available public database, intended as a resource for researchers studying the immune response to SARS-CoV-2, is where the repertoires were released. Samples came from the ongoing ImmuneRACE study (first 160 participants) plus 1,254 subjects from 6 global collaborators. Nearly every sample came with metadata listing a de-identified subject ID, COVID-19 status, age in years and sex. Where HLA class I and class II types were available, the types were taken from metadata supplied by the sample provider, not from assay-based typing.

One collaborating source in Seattle enrolled patients while the patients were actively infected and followed the patients over time throughout the course of disease. Collaborating institutions collected whole blood in K2EDTA tubes following their own protocols. For TCRbeta analysis, collaborators shipped samples as frozen whole blood, isolated PBMCs, or DNA extracted from either of those sample types. Study-level results and caveats: How much clinical and demographic metadata was included differed by source and by participant, and the metadata was provided uncurated.

TCRbeta CDR3 regions were amplified from genomic DNA using the immunoSEQ Assay, a bias-controlled multiplex PCR. The source study handled its data this way. Within the assay, amplification of reference gene primers was used to estimate how many nucleated cells each sample contained. Sequence reads were collapsed and filtered to measure the absolute abundance of every unique TCRbeta CDR3 rearrangement. For each sample, productive Simpson clonality was calculated as the square root of Simpson's diversity index across productive rearrangements. What TCRdb holds here is the immuneACCESS table cut down to in-frame rearrangements. Part of the clones is not present; checked against another copy, under half of the missing clones reflect an unresolved V gene, and the others are unexplained. The DNA was the basis for D and trimming; V, J and clone size are from that table. In all, the sample holds 55,000 to 65,000 clones, and approximately 83% of those were seen once. Together, the top ten hold roughly 10% of the sample.

Compared with germline, V lacks 6 bases and J lacks 6 bases; bases without a gene match: 6. Looking up the germline V gene yields CDR1 MDHEN and CDR2 SYDVKM. The cysteine opens and the phenylalanine closes a CDR3 of 14 amino acids. The CDR3 DNA has 42 bases and is translated from base 1. A word on this clone: It has no known antigen specificity. The sample holds no much larger clone one base away, and base qualities are not on file.

Sequencing was carried out using peripheral blood. This clonotype was obtained from a young man with COVID-19, enrolled during active disease. Rearrangement joined TRBV28 to TRBJ1-5, and TRBD1 matches 9 of the central bases. The CDR3: CASRKQGARQPQHF. In nucleotides, the sequence is TGTGCCAGCAGGAAACAGGGGGCGCGTCAGCCCCAGCATTTT. Reference TRBV28 and TRBJ1-5 genes cover what lies past the CDR3, so the full variable domain is DVKVTQSSRYLVKRTGEKVFLECVQDMDHENMFWYRQDPGLGLRLIYFSYDVKMKEKGDIPEGYSVSREKKERFSLILESASTNQTSMYLCASRKQGARQPQHFGDGTRLSIL.